Presented here are 18 T cell receptor beta chains from one specimen sequenced in a study of T cell responses to AZD1222 COVID-19 vaccine. Libraries were prepared by immunoSEQ multiplex PCR; TCRdb keeps only in-frame clonotypes and omits some of them. The repertoire consists of about 90,000 clones, with 85% occurring once and the leading ten covering about 4.5%. The source material was peripheral blood, sampled 28 days after the second AZD1222 dose. The receptor source for this set is an adult who received the AZD1222 COVID-19 vaccine.

V is TRBV28 and J is TRBJ1-2; 7 nucleotides match TRBD1. V lost 4 bases to trimming and J lost 13 bases; unmatched junction nucleotides: 18. The CDR3 runs 15 residues. CDR1 and CDR2 (germline): MDHEN, SYDVKM. In DNA, the CDR3 is TGTGCCAGCAGTTCCCTAGGACAGGATCTTACCAGCGGCACCTTC. Translation: CASSSLGQDLTSGTF.

The chain carries TRBV29-1 and TRBJ2-5, with 11 bases identical to TRBD2. Germline V lookup: CDR1 SQVTM, CDR2 ANQGSEA. V was clipped by 6 bases and J by 6 bases; unmatched bases: 9. The CDR3 contains 14 residues. CDR3 region: CSVNSGGAGKTQYF. The DNA for the CDR3 is TGCAGCGTCAATAGCGGGGGGGCCGGGAAGACCCAGTACTTC.

The gene calls are TRBV5-1 and TRBJ2-1; D is undetermined. The germline CDR1 and CDR2 sequences are SGHRS and YFSETQ. This CDR3 is 14 amino acids long. Trimming pared 0 bases from V and 4 bases from J, leaving 8 bases between. The CDR3, as DNA: TGCGCCAGCAGCTTGGGAAATTCGTACAATGAGCAGTTCTTC. Translated: CASSLGNSYNEQFF.

This chain links TRBV19 with TRBJ1-2, with D maybe TRBD1 (6 bases). CDR1 LNHDA and CDR2 SQIVND come from the germline V gene (reference sequence). The CDR3 contains 14 residues. Trimming cost V 0 bases and J 13 bases, with 18 bases left between them. CDR3 sequence (DNA): TGTGCCAGTAGTATAGACTGGACAGTGAGTGTGGGCACCTTC. It is translated as CASSIDWTVSVGTF. Drawing the rest from reference TRBV19 and TRBJ1-2, the complete variable domain is DGGITQSPKYLFRKEGQNVTLSCEQNLNHDAMYWYRQDPGQGLRLIYYSQIVNDFQKGDIAEGYSVSREKKESFPLTVTSAQKNPTAFYLCASSIDWTVSVGTFGSGTRLTVV.

In this sample, this clone turned up once. The chain is built from TRBV7-2 and TRBJ1-1; TRBD1 is a possible D gene (5 bases). The CDR3 contains 14 residues. Deletions cut 1 base from V and 1 base from J, with 7 bases between. From germline, CDR1 is SGHTA and CDR2 FQGNSA. This CDR3 is CASSLETENTEAFF. Written as DNA, the CDR3 is TGTGCCAGCAGCTTAGAGACAGAGAACACTGAAGCTTTCTTT.

The V gene is TRBV29-1, the J gene TRBJ1-5, with TRBD1 as a possible D gene (5 bases). Germline loops: CDR1 SQVTM, CDR2 ANQGSEA. The CDR3 runs 13 residues. With 4 bases removed from V and 1 base from J, the gap between germline ends came to 8 bases. The chain's CDR3 is CSVGGESNQPQHF. The CDR3 DNA follows: TGCAGCGTTGGGGGGGAGAGCAATCAGCCCCAGCATTTT. Drawing the rest from reference TRBV29-1 and TRBJ1-5, the complete variable domain is SAVISQKPSRDICQRGTSLTIQCQVDSQVTMMFWYRQQPGQSLTLIATANQGSEATYESGFVIDKFPISRPNLTFSTLTVSNMSPEDSSIYLCSVGGESNQPQHFGDGTRLSIL.

V is TRBV28 and J is TRBJ1-5, with TRBD1 as a possible D gene (6 bases). V dropped 4 bases and J dropped 2 bases, with 12 bases sitting between them. Germline V lookup: CDR1 MDHEN, CDR2 SYDVKM. The CDR3 loop spans 15 amino acids. The CDR3 loop is CASSSTGSRNQPQHF. CDR3 nucleotides: TGTGCCAGCAGTTCAACAGGGAGTCGCAATCAGCCCCAGCATTTT.

The CDR3 DNA reads TGTGCCAGCAGCCAAGATTTGACGTACAATGAGCAGTTCTTC. Protein sequence: CASSQDLTYNEQFF. This chain uses TRBV3-1 (or the pseudogene TRBV3-2) with TRBJ2-1; D not certain. V was shortened by 0 bases and J by 4 bases, with 7 bases between the two germline ends. Germline V gene sequence: CDR1 LGHDT, CDR2 YNNKEL (reference sequence). The CDR3 totals 14 residues.

This clone was seen more than once but under ten times. V gene TRBV18 combines with J gene TRBJ2-7, with no clear D. This CDR3 comprises 14 residues. Trimming stripped 2 bases from V and 3 bases from J, with 11 bases between. CDR1 is KGHSH and CDR2 is LQKENI in the germline V gene. The DNA of the CDR3 is TGTGCCAGCTCACCAAGCCCTATAATCTACGAGCAGTACTTC. Its protein is CASSPSPIIYEQYF.

J is TRBJ2-7 and V is TRBV15; D perhaps matches TRBD1 (5 bases). Germline V gene data show CDR1 as LNHNV and CDR2 as YYDKDF (reference sequence). V lost 0 bases to trimming and J lost 6 bases, with 15 bases between them. This CDR3 spans 15 amino acids. The CDR3 DNA is TGTGCCACCAGCAGAGAGGCAGGGAAGCTTCTCGAGCAGTACTTC. It encodes CATSREAGKLLEQYF.

V and J are TRBV5-1 and TRBJ2-7, with unresolved D. From germline, CDR1 is SGHRS and CDR2 YFSETQ. The CDR3 has 14 amino acids. The V gene lost 0 bases and the J gene lost 5 bases, with 12 bases spanning the gap. CDR3 sequence reads: CASSLGGTPDEQYF. In DNA, the CDR3 is TGCGCCAGCAGCTTGGGGGGAACTCCTGACGAGCAGTACTTC.

The rearrangement joins TRBV4-3 to TRBJ2-1; 12 bases match TRBD2. V was clipped by 0 bases and J by 8 bases; unmatched bases: 8. The CDR3 totals 17 residues. Germline CDR1 LGHNA, CDR2 YSLEER. The chain's CDR3 is CASSQDSLAGGPDEQFF. CDR3 nucleotide sequence: TGCGCCAGCAGCCAAGATTCGCTAGCGGGAGGGCCTGATGAGCAGTTCTTC.

The chain carries TRBV25-1 and TRBJ2-1, with TRBD2 matching 9 bases. The V and J ends lost 5 bases and 5 bases, in that order; junction bases with no gene match: 10. The CDR3 length is 16 residues. Germline CDR1 reads MGHDK; CDR2 reads SYGVNS. CDR3 DNA sequence: TGTGCCAGCAGTCCATATAGCGGGGGACTTAACAATGAGCAGTTCTTC. The encoded protein is CASSPYSGGLNNEQFF.

The chain is built from TRBV5-1 and TRBJ2-5; 8 nucleotides agree with TRBD1. V was pared by 1 base and J by 4 bases, with 3 bases of the junction left unmatched. The CDR3 covers 14 residues. In germline, CDR1 is SGHRS, CDR2 YFSETQ. CDR3 region: CASSLLGTGETQYF. The CDR3 DNA is TGCGCCAGCAGCTTGTTAGGGACAGGAGAGACCCAGTACTTC.

This chain uses TRBV24-1 with TRBJ2-3, with D maybe TRBD2 (6 bases). Trimming cost V 0 bases and J 9 bases, with 15 bases left between them. This CDR3 spans 15 amino acids. Germline V gene data show CDR1 as KGHDR and CDR2 as SFDVKD. The CDR3 reads CATSDLRPREVTQYF. DNA of the CDR3: TGTGCCACCAGTGATTTGCGACCCAGGGAGGTAACGCAGTATTTT.

The J gene is TRBJ2-5, the V gene TRBV25-1; D perhaps matches TRBD1 (5 bases). This CDR3 region has 15 residues. CDR1 and CDR2 (germline): MGHDK, SYGVNS. Trimming took 1 base from V and 0 from J, leaving 9 bases between them. CDR3 sequence (DNA): TGTGCCAGCAGTGAATGGAAGGGGTACCAAGAGACCCAGTACTTC. Translation: CASSEWKGYQETQYF.

V is TRBV3-1 (or the pseudogene TRBV3-2) and J is TRBJ1-6, with D hard to call. Germline V gene sequence: CDR1 LGHDT, CDR2 YNNKEL (reference sequence). This CDR3 is 12 amino acids long. V lost 0 bases to trimming and J lost 10 bases, with 4 bases between them. In DNA form, the CDR3 reads TGTGCCAGCAGCCAAGACCGGTCACCCCTCCACTTT. It encodes CASSQDRSPLHF.

The V gene is TRBV28, the J gene TRBJ2-3, with 7 bases identical to TRBD2. Per the germline V gene, CDR1 is MDHEN and CDR2 is SYDVKM. This CDR3 comprises 16 residues. The J segment lost 6 bases and the V segment lost 4 bases, leaving 13 bases of the junction unmatched. CDR3 DNA: TGTGCCAGCAGTTCTGGCGGGAGTGAGGAATTGGATACGCAGTATTTT. Its protein is CASSSGGSEELDTQYF.